A single sample is the source of the 21 T cell receptor beta chains below, sequenced in a study of T cells in Graves' hyperthyroidism and ophthalmopathy. There were TCR beta CDR3 regions amplified from RNA transcripts. HTBI primers were used for first-round RT-PCR of the TCR CDR3. One entry per CDR3 protein results from TCRdb running MiXCR on the multiplex PCR reads. Seen here are 450,000 to 550,000 distinct CDR3 sequences, roughly 24% observed once, and the top ten hold 10% to 12%. Sequencing input: blood. These receptors were obtained from a woman in her twenties or thirties with Graves' ophthalmopathy.

This clonotype has at least ten counts. This chain links TRBV30 with TRBJ1-1; the D gene is possibly TRBD1 (6 bases). CDR3 length equals 13 residues. Trimming removed 5 bases at V and 1 base at J, with 11 bases between. Germline CDR1 is GTSNPN and CDR2 is SVGIG (reference sequence). CDR3: CAWAGTSNTEAFF. The CDR3 DNA is TGTGCCTGGGCCGGGACATCGAACACTGAAGCTTTCTTT.

The chain has TRBV20-1 and TRBJ1-1; 7 nucleotides line up with TRBD1. There are 14 residues in the CDR3. The germline CDR1 and CDR2 sequences are DFQATT and SNEGSKA (reference sequence). Trimming at V came to 6 bases and at J to 3 bases, leaving 10 bases not matched to a gene. The CDR3 nucleotides are TGCAGTGCCCCAGGGGGGGCGCGCGACACTGAAGCTTTCTTT. This translates into CSAPGGARDTEAFF.

The V gene is TRBV20-1, the J gene TRBJ2-7; TRBD1 agrees at 11 bases. The CDR3 covers 13 residues. Trimming cost V 5 bases and J 4 bases; bases outside gene matches: 4. Germline CDR1 DFQATT, CDR2 SNEGSKA (reference sequence). In DNA form, the CDR3 reads TGCAGTGCTCCTGGGACAGGGGGATACGAGCAGTACTTC. Translated, it gives CSAPGTGGYEQYF.

At least ten counts were recorded for this clonotype. One end of the junction fails to match germline, which may point to a read error. J is TRBJ2-5 and V is TRBV7-2; 10 bases fit TRBD1. Germline CDR1 SGHTA, CDR2 FQGNSA. This CDR3 is 14 amino acids long. Here the CDR3 DNA reads TGTGCTAGCAGCTATCCGGGACAGGGGACGACCCAGTACTTC. Encoded protein: CASSYPGQGTTQYF. The whole variable domain, remainder taken from reference TRBV7-2 and TRBJ2-5, is GAGVSQSPSNKVTEKGKDVELRCDPISGHTALYWYRQSLGQGLEFLIYFQGNSAPDKSGLPSDRFSAERTGGSVSTLTIQRTQQEDSAVYLCASSYPGQGTTQYFGPGTRLLVL.

The V and J genes are TRBV7-2 and TRBJ2-5; D is unclear. Trimming stripped 2 bases from V and 5 bases from J, with 6 bases between. Germline CDR1 reads SGHTA; CDR2 reads FQGNSA. The CDR3 length is 12 residues. The CDR3 region is CASSLPSETQYF. The DNA of the CDR3 is TGTGCCAGCAGCTTACCGAGCGAGACCCAGTACTTC.

This clonotype showed up many times. The chain links TRBV6-5 to TRBJ1-1; D is undetermined. Trimming removed 2 bases from V and 3 bases from J, with 10 bases in between. The CDR3 contains 14 residues. Germline V gene lookup returns CDR1 MNHEY and CDR2 SVGAGI. The CDR3: CASSYRGVYTEAFF. The CDR3 nucleotides read TGTGCCAGCAGTTACCGGGGAGTATACACTGAAGCTTTCTTT.

The V gene is TRBV27, the J gene TRBJ2-7; TRBD2 aligns across 11 bases. The CDR3 consists of 19 residues. CDR1 and CDR2 (germline): MNHEY, SMNVEV (reference sequence). V was clipped by 5 bases and J by 0 bases; unmatched bases: 15. CDR3 bases: TGTGCCAGCAGTCCTACCGGACGACTAGCGGGGTACCTCTCCTACGAGCAGTACTTC. Translation gives CASSPTGRLAGYLSYEQYF.

Concerning this clonotype itself: One end of the junction does not line up with germline, which may come from a read error. CDR3 coding DNA: TGTTCCAGCAGCTTAGGACTGGGCGATCAGCCCCAGCATTTT. It translates to CSSSLGLGDQPQHF. V gene TRBV7-9 combines with J gene TRBJ1-5; D is uncertain. Germline V lookup: CDR1 SEHNR, CDR2 FQNEAQ (reference sequence). The CDR3 length is 14 residues.

The sample holds a few counts of this clonotype. V gene TRBV20-1 combines with J gene TRBJ2-4, with D possibly matching TRBD2 (5 bases). The germline gives CDR1 DFQATT, CDR2 SNEGSKA (reference sequence). The CDR3 extends over 15 amino acids. V was trimmed by 6 bases and J by 6 bases, leaving 21 bases between them. CDR3 DNA: TGCAGTGCGCCTCGGGATGATGAATCGGGAAACATTCAGTACTTC. It specifies CSAPRDDESGNIQYF.

The table lists this clonotype with many counts. This chain links TRBV6-5 with TRBJ2-2; D may be TRBD1 (6 bases). Germline V gene sequence: CDR1 MNHEY, CDR2 SVGAGI. Trimming shortened V by 6 bases and J by 6 bases, and 17 bases separated the two germline ends. The CDR3 length is 15 residues. Written as DNA, the CDR3 is TGTGCCAGCAGCAACTTGCTTAGGGGGTCCGGGGAGCTGTTTTTT. Protein product: CASSNLLRGSGELFF.

The chain is built from TRBV12-3 or TRBV12-4 and TRBJ1-5; 10 nucleotides line up with TRBD1. The length of the CDR3 is 16 residues. After removal of 5 bases from V and 5 bases from J, the junction contained 9 bases not matched to a gene. In nucleotides, the CDR3 is TGTGCCAGCAGTACCTTTTTGACAGGGGGCGATCAGCCCCAGCATTTT. Its translation: CASSTFLTGGDQPQHF.

This clonotype was seen many times. This rearrangement joins TRBV24-1 to TRBJ2-2; D perhaps matches TRBD2 (8 bases). This CDR3 comprises 16 residues. V gave up 7 bases and J gave up 6 bases, with 20 bases separating them. Per germline, CDR1 KGHDR and CDR2 SFDVKD. The CDR3 bases are TGTGCCACCAGGTCCACCGGGAGGGGGCAAGCCGGGGAGCTGTTTTTT. It specifies CATRSTGRGQAGELFF.

This clonotype was recorded only once. This rearrangement joins TRBV25-1 to TRBJ2-7; 9 positions agree with TRBD2. CDR1 is MGHDK and CDR2 is SYGVNS in the germline V gene. The CDR3 runs 16 residues. The J segment lost 3 bases and the V segment lost 2 bases, leaving 8 bases of the junction unmatched. The CDR3 protein is CASSETGTSRFYEQYF. The CDR3 bases are TGTGCCAGCAGTGAAACCGGGACTAGCAGATTCTACGAGCAGTACTTC.

The chain combines TRBV15 with TRBJ1-5; D is perhaps TRBD1 (5 bases). This CDR3 is built from 13 residues. Per the germline V gene, CDR1 is LNHNV and CDR2 is YYDKDF (reference sequence). V gave up 6 bases and J gave up 7 bases, with 13 bases separating them. CDR3 sequence (DNA): TGTGCCACCAGGGGGACCGGCGGCCAGCCCCAGCATTTT. Encoded protein: CATRGTGGQPQHF.

This clonotype was detected only a few times. The V and J genes are TRBV7-3 and TRBJ1-1; D is uncertain. The germline gives CDR1 SGHTA, CDR2 FQGTGA. The V and J ends lost 1 base and 1 base respectively, with 7 bases between them. The CDR3 consists of 14 residues. CDR3 sequence: CASSLNAWNTEAFF. The CDR3 region has the DNA TGTGCCAGCAGCTTAAATGCATGGAACACTGAAGCTTTCTTT.

About this clonotype: This may stem from a read error, because a much larger clone lies one nucleotide away. J is TRBJ1-1 and V is TRBV6-1; D call uncertain. Germline V CDR1 and CDR2: MNHNS, SASEGT. The CDR3 has 13 amino acids. The DNA of the CDR3 is TGTGCCAGTACCAAACACCTGAACGCTGAAGCTTTCTTT. Its protein is CASTKHLNAEAFF.

The chain recombines TRBV4-2 with TRBJ2-5; the match to TRBD2 covers 13 bases. CDR1 and CDR2 (germline): LGHNA, YNFKEQ. The length of the CDR3 is 18 residues. V gave up 1 base and J gave up 3 bases; unmatched junction bases: 8. CDR3 DNA: TGTGCCAGCAGCCAAGGGACTAGCGGGGGCCCCGGCGAAGAGACCCAGTACTTC. It translates to CASSQGTSGGPGEETQYF.

The chain recombines TRBV6-5 with TRBJ1-2; no clear D gene. CDR3 length: 14 residues. Between the trimmed V and J ends, which lost 0 bases and 8 bases, there was a span of 13 bases. Germline values: CDR1 MNHEY, CDR2 SVGAGI. The CDR3 DNA is TGTGCCAGCAGTTACTCACCGTGGGGTGGCGGCTACACCTTC. Its translation is CASSYSPWGGGYTF.

This clonotype has a count of ten or more. The chain recombines TRBV20-1 with TRBJ2-7, with 8 bases identical to TRBD1. CDR1 is DFQATT and CDR2 is SNEGSKA in the germline V gene (reference sequence). The CDR3 has 14 residues. V shed 6 bases, J shed 3 bases, and the junction held 10 bases outside the gene matches. The DNA for the CDR3 is TGCAGTGCAAAGAACCCGGGACAGGTCTACGAGCAGTACTTC. This sequence encodes CSAKNPGQVYEQYF.

V gene TRBV7-8 combines with J gene TRBJ2-2; 7 bases line up with TRBD2. This CDR3 is built from 16 residues. The germline CDR1 and CDR2 sequences are SGHVS and FQNEAQ. Germline trimming cut 2 bases from V and 1 base from J; bases unmatched to any gene: 4. CDR3 DNA: TGTGCCAGCAGCTTAACGCCTAGCGGGAACACCGGGGAGCTGTTTTTT. Protein product: CASSLTPSGNTGELFF.

This clonotype was seen at least ten times. The chain combines TRBV6-5 with TRBJ1-5; no clear D. The length of the CDR3 is 13 residues. Between the trimmed V and J ends, which lost 5 bases and 11 bases, there was a span of 16 bases. Germline assignment: CDR1 MNHEY and CDR2 SVGAGI. CDR3 residues: CASSPLGPSAQHF. CDR3 sequence (DNA): TGTGCCAGCAGTCCACTCGGGCCCTCGGCCCAGCATTTT.